The source of this T cell receptor beta chain is a study of T cell changes during pregnancy in multiple sclerosis. Sequenced by immunoSEQ multiplex PCR; TCRdb stores in-frame clones only, minus some. The repertoire holds 30,000 to 45,000 clones, with approximately 92% as singletons. The sequence was obtained from a female donor with multiple sclerosis, enrolled in a pregnancy study. The input for sequencing was CD8+ T cells from peripheral blood mononuclear cells, taken before pregnancy.

The CDR3 here is CASSAGGFNEQFF. As DNA, the CDR3 is TGTGCCAGCAGCGCAGGGGGGTTCAATGAGCAGTTCTTC. The V call is TRBV7-9, the J call TRBJ2-1; D is possibly TRBD1 (7 bases). The germline CDR1 and CDR2 sequences are SEHNR and FQNEAQ (reference sequence). The CDR3 spans 13 residues. V was clipped by 5 bases and J by 6 bases, with 11 bases between them.